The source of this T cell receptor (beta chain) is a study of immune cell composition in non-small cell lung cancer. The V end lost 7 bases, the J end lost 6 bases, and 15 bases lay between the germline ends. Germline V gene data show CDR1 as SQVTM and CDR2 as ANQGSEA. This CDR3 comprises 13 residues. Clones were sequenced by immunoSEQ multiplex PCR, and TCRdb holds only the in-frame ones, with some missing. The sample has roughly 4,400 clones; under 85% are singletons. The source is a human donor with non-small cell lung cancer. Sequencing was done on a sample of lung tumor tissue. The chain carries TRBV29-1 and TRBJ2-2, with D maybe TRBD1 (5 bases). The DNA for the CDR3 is TGCAGCGGGGGCTCTGGGTTTGCCGGGGAGCTGTTTTTT. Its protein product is CSGGSGFAGELFF.